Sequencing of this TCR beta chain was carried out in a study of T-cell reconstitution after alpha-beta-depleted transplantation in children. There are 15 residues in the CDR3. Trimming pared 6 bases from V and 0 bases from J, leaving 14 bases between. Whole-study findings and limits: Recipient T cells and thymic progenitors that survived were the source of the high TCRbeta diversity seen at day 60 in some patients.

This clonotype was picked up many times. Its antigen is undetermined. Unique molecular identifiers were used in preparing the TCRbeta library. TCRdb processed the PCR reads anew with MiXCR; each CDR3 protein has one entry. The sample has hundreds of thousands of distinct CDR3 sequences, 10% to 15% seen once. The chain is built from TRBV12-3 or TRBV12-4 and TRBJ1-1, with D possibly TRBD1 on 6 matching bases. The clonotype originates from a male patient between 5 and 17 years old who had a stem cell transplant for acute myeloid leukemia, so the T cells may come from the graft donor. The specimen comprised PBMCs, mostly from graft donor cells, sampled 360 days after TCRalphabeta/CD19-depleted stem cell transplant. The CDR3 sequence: CASSFSWGLNTEAFF. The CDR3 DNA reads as TGTGCCAGCAGCTTTTCTTGGGGGCTGAACACTGAAGCTTTCTTT.